Below are 3 T cell receptor beta chains sequenced from a single sample in a study of cytomegalovirus exposure and HLA in healthy donors. PCR used 60 Vbeta primers and 13 Jbeta primers. Sequenced by immunoSEQ multiplex PCR; TCRdb stores in-frame clones only, minus some. Of roughly 120,000 clones listed, 65% to 90% were seen once; the top ten hold roughly 3.9%. Sequencing used PBMCs. These receptors all come from a woman between 25 and 40 years old in good health and CMV-seronegative.

The chain has TRBV18 and TRBJ2-5, with 9 bases that match TRBD1. This CDR3 comprises 19 residues. The V and J ends lost 3 bases and 0 bases, in that order; junction bases with no gene match: 14. Germline lookup yields CDR1 KGHSH and CDR2 LQKENI. DNA for the CDR3: TGTGCCAGCTCACCGCTTCCGGGACAGGGCACGAAAAACCAAGAGACCCAGTACTTC. The encoded protein is CASSPLPGQGTKNQETQYF.

The genes are TRBV5-4 and TRBJ2-5, with 11 bases aligning to TRBD1. This CDR3 has 16 amino acids. V shed 5 bases and J 2 bases; nucleotides not matched to a gene: 8. From germline, CDR1 is SGHNT and CDR2 YYREEE (reference sequence). This CDR3 reads CASRAGTGGSQETQYF. CDR3 DNA sequence: TGTGCCAGCAGAGCCGGGACAGGGGGTTCTCAAGAGACCCAGTACTTC. The whole variable domain, remainder taken from reference TRBV5-4 and TRBJ2-5, is ETGVTQSPTHLIKTRGQQVTLRCSSQSGHNTVSWYQQALGQGPQFIFQYYREEENGRGNFPPRFSGLQFPNYSSELNVNALELDDSALYLCASRAGTGGSQETQYFGPGTRLLVL.

This clone has a handful of counts. This chain connects TRBV7-2 to TRBJ2-7; TRBD2 agrees at 10 bases. CDR1 and CDR2 (germline): SGHTA, FQGNSA. V was clipped by 0 bases and J by 5 bases; unmatched bases: 4. This CDR3 spans 15 amino acids. This CDR3 reads CASSLASGRANEQYF. The CDR3 DNA follows: TGTGCCAGCAGCTTAGCAAGCGGGAGGGCCAACGAGCAGTACTTC.